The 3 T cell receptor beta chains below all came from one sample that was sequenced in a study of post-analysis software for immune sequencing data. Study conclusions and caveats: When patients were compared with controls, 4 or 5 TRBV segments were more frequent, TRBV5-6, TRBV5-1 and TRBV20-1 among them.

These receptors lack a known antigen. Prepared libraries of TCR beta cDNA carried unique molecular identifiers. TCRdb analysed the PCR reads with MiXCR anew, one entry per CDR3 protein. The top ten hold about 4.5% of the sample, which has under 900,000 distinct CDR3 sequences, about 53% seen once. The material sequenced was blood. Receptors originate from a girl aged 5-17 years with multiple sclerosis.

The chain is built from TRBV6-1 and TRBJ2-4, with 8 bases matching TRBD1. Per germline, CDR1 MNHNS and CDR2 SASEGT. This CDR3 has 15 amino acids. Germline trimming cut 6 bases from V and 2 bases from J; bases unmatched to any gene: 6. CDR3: CASRGQGNSKNIQYF. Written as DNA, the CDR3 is TGTGCCAGCAGAGGACAGGGCAATTCCAAAAACATTCAGTACTTC.

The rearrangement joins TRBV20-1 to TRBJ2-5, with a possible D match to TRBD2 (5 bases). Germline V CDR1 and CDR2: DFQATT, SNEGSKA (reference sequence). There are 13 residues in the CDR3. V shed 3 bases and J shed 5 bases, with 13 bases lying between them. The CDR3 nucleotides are TGCAGTGCTAGGCTCCCACGAGGGGAGACCCAGTACTTC. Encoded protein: CSARLPRGETQYF.

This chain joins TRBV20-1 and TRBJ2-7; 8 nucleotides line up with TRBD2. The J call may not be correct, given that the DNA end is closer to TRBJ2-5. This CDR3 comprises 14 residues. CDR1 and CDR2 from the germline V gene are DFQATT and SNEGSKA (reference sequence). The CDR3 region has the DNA TGCAGTGCTAGAGGTGGAGCGGGGGAAGAGACCCAGTACTTC. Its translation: CSARGGAGEETQYF.